This T cell receptor beta chain was retrieved from a study of cytotoxic CD8 clonotypes in ibrutinib-treated CLL. Clones were read by immunoSEQ multiplex PCR, and TCRdb kept only the in-frame ones, dropping some. The table records about 15,000 clones, roughly two thirds of them present only once. Frozen PBMC stocks contributed roughly 2.1 micrograms of genomic DNA to the TCR beta libraries. This clone was detected only a few times. This CDR3 contains 15 residues. From germline, CDR1 is SGHRS and CDR2 YFSETQ. Trimming cost V 4 bases and J 6 bases, with 19 bases left between them. This material consisted of PBMCs, taken before ibrutinib treatment. The sequence was obtained from a human donor with chronic lymphocytic leukemia. The chain uses TRBV5-1 and TRBJ1-2; a weak D match, TRBD1 (6 bases). The CDR3: CASSLSTRDIDGYTF. DNA of the CDR3: TGCGCCAGCAGCCTATCGACCCGGGACATCGATGGCTACACCTTC.